This is a list of T cell receptor beta chains from one sample in a study of blood T cell repertoires in COVID-19. The protocol was immunoSEQ multiplex PCR, while the TCRdb copy is restricted to in-frame clones and leaves out a portion. Of more than 150,000 clones listed, around 87% are singletons. The source material was peripheral blood. These receptors all come from a man in his fifties or sixties with acute or convalescent COVID-19. Each CDR3 is given with its conserved first and last residue. A D gene is named only where the DNA matches it firmly. The size entry is marked missing in some rows and otherwise reads once, few, many or a size class.

size,J,D,V,CDR3,DNA
few,TRBJ2-1,TRBD2,TRBV5-1,CASSQGLAGGYHEQFF,TGCGCCAGCAGCCAAGGACTAGCGGGAGGGTACCATGAGCAGTTCTTC
-,TRBJ2-5,-,TRBV6-1,CASSEWGEETQYF,TGTGCCAGCAGTGAATGGGGAGAAGAGACCCAGTACTTC
few,TRBJ1-5,TRBD1,TRBV28,CASSRTGGGNQPQHF,TGTGCCAGCAGCCGAACAGGGGGCGGCAATCAGCCCCAGCATTTT
-,TRBJ2-3,TRBD1,TRBV28,CASSSQGATDTQYF,TGTGCCAGCAGTTCCCAGGGGGCAACAGATACGCAGTATTTT
-,TRBJ1-2,-,TRBV4-2,CASSPGGPRGNYGYTF,TGTGCCAGCAGCCCCGGGGGACCCAGAGGTAACTATGGCTACACCTTC
-,TRBJ1-4,-,TRBV18,CASSPSMGGEKLFF,TGTGCCAGCTCACCATCGATGGGGGGGGAAAAACTGTTTTTT
-,TRBJ2-7,-,TRBV27,CASSLLGNSGVGYEQYF,TGTGCCAGCAGTTTATTGGGGAACTCAGGGGTAGGGTACGAGCAGTACTTC
-,TRBJ2-7,-,TRBV29-1,CSATGTSYEQYF,TGCAGCGCCACAGGGACCTCCTACGAGCAGTACTTC
-,TRBJ2-3,-,TRBV30,CAWSVPSGISDTQYF,TGTGCCTGGAGTGTCCCCTCAGGGATTTCAGATACGCAGTATTTT
-,TRBJ2-6,-,TRBV7-2,CASSLRGSGANVLTF,TGTGCCAGCAGCTTAAGGGGGTCTGGGGCCAACGTCCTGACTTTC
-,TRBJ1-6,-,TRBV6-5,CASAGGSYNSPLHF,TGTGCCAGCGCTGGAGGCTCCTATAATTCACCCCTCCACTTT
-,TRBJ2-7,-,TRBV15,CATSRDLTLEQYF,TGTGCCACCAGCAGAGATCTGACACTCGAGCAGTACTTC
-,TRBJ2-3,TRBD2,TRBV4-1,CASSLASGGRAWADTQYF,TGCGCCAGCAGCCTTGCATCTGGCGGGAGGGCTTGGGCAGATACGCAGTATTTT
-,TRBJ2-2,TRBD1,TRBV10-3,CAISRTGINTGELFF,TGTGCCATCAGCCGGACAGGGATTAACACCGGGGAGCTGTTTTTT
once,TRBJ2-3,-,TRBV11-2,CASSLGRASAWRDTQYF,TGTGCCAGCAGCTTAGGCCGCGCTAGCGCCTGGCGAGATACGCAGTATTTT
-,TRBJ1-1,-,TRBV3-1/TRBV3-2,CASSPRGMNTEAFF,TGTGCCAGCAGCCCCCGGGGAATGAACACTGAAGCTTTCTTT
-,TRBJ2-5,TRBD1,TRBV5-1,CASSLGAGGSETQYF,TGCGCCAGCAGCTTGGGGGCAGGGGGCTCTGAGACCCAGTACTTC
-,TRBJ2-2,TRBD2,TRBV5-1,CASSLTAGGPNTGELFF,TGCGCCAGCAGCCTCACCGCGGGGGGCCCCAACACCGGGGAGCTGTTTTTT
-,TRBJ1-2,-,TRBV5-4,CASSLGAGPYGYTF,TGTGCCAGCAGCTTGGGAGCGGGCCCTTATGGCTACACCTTC
-,TRBJ2-2,-,TRBV1,CTSPRPGTSGRGTGELFF,TGCACCAGCCCTCGTCCCGGGACTAGCGGGAGAGGCACCGGGGAGCTGTTTTTT
-,TRBJ2-7,TRBD2,TRBV7-9,CASSFGGSSYEQYF,TGTGCCAGCAGCTTTGGCGGGAGCTCCTACGAGCAGTACTTC
-,TRBJ2-1,TRBD2,TRBV27,CASSWDLAGTYNEQFF,TGTGCCAGCAGCTGGGATCTAGCGGGGACCTACAATGAGCAGTTCTTC
-,TRBJ1-1,-,TRBV14,CASGPQNTEAFF,TGTGCCAGCGGCCCCCAGAACACTGAAGCTTTCTTT
-,TRBJ2-3,-,TRBV7-9,CAELAGGGIDTQYF,TGTGCCGAGCTGGCAGGAGGCGGGATAGATACGCAGTATTTT
-,TRBJ2-3,TRBD2,TRBV4-2,CASSQDQGLGFGDTQYF,TGTGCCAGCAGCCAAGATCAAGGACTAGGTTTCGGAGATACGCAGTATTTT